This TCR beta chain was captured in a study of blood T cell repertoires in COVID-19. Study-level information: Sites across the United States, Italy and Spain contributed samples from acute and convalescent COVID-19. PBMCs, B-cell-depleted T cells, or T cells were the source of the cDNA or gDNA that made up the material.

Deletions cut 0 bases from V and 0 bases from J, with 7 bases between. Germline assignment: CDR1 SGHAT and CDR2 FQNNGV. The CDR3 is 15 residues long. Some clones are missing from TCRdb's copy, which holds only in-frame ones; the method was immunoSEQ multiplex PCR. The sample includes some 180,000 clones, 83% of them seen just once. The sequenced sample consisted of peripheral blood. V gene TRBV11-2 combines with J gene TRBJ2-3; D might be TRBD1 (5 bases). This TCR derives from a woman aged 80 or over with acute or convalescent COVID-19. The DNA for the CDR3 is TGTGCCAGCAGCTTAGATGGGGCTAGCACAGATACGCAGTATTTT. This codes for CASSLDGASTDTQYF.